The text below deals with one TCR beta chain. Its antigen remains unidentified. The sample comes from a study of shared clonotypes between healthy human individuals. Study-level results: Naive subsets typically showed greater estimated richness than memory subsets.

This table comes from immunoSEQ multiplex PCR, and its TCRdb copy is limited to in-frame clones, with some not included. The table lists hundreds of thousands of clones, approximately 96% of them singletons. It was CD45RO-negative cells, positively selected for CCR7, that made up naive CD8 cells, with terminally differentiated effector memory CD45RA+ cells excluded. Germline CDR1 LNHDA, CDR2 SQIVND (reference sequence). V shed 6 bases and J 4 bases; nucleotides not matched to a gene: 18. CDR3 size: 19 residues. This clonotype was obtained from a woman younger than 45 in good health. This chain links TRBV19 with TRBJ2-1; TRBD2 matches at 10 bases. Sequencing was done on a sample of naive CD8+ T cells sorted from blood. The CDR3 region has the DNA TGTGCCAGTAGACTCAGGTGGCTAGCGGGAGCGGGGGGATACAATGAGCAGTTCTTC. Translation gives CASRLRWLAGAGGYNEQFF.